The present TCR beta chain was sequenced within a study of CD8 T cells in Susac syndrome. RNA amounts of about 0.45 to 1 ug underwent reverse transcription with random hexamers. Across 54 Vbeta and 13 Jbeta, TCR beta CDR3 was amplified with immunoSEQ multiplex PCR. TCRdb itself ran the immunoSEQ multiplex PCR reads through MiXCR, one entry per CDR3 protein. The sample contains more than 150,000 distinct CDR3 sequences, approximately 95% of which appear only once. The material sequenced was CD4+ T cells from PBMCs. This clonotype was obtained from a human donor with Susac syndrome.

The chain's CDR3 is CASSVRLPGGTGELFF. DNA of the CDR3: TGTGCCAGCAGCGTCCGATTGCCCGGGGGCACCGGGGAGCTGTTTTTT. V and J are TRBV13 and TRBJ2-2, with D maybe TRBD2 (6 bases). This CDR3 is 16 amino acids long. V lost 5 bases and J 4 bases, leaving 17 bases between the germline ends. Germline CDR1 and CDR2: PRHDT and FYEKMQ (reference sequence).